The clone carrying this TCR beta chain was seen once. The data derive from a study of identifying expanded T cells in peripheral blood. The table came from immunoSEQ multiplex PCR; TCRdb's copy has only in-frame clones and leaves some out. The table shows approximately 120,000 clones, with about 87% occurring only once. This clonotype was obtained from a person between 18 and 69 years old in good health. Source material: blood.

CDR3 sequence: CASSLQGRQETQYF. CDR3 nucleotide sequence: TGTGCCAGCTCACTACAGGGGCGTCAAGAGACCCAGTACTTC. V usage is TRBV18 and J usage is TRBJ2-5, with 7 bases identical to TRBD1. This CDR3 has 14 amino acids. CDR1 and CDR2 from the germline V gene are KGHSH and LQKENI. Trimming took 4 bases from V and 2 from J; bases not matched to a gene: 4.